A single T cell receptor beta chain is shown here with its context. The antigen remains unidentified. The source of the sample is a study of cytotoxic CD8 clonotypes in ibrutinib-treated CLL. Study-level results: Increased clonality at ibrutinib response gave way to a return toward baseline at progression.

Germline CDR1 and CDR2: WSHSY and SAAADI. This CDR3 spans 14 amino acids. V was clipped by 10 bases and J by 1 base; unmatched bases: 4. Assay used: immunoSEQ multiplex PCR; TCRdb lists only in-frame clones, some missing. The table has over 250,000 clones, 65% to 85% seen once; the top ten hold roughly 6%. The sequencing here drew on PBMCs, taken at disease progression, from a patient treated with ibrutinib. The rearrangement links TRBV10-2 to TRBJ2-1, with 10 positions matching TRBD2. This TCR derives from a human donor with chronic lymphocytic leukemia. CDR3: CATRLAGSYNEQFF. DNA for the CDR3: TGCGCCACAAGACTAGCGGGTTCCTACAATGAGCAGTTCTTC.